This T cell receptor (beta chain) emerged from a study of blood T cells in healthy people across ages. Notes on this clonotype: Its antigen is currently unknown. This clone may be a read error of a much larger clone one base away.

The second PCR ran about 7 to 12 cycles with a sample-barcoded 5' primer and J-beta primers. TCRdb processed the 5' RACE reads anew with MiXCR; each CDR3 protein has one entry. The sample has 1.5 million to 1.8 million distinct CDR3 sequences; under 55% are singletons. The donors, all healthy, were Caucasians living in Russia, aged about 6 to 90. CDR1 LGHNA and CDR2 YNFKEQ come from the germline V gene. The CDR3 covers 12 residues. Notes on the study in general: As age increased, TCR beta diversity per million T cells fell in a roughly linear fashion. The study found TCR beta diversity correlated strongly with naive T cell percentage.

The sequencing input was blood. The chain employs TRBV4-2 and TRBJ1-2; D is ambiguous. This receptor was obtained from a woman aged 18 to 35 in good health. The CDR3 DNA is TGTGCCGGCAGCCAAGACACCTATGGCTACACCTTC. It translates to CAGSQDTYGYTF.